This paragraph reports one T cell receptor beta chain. Its target is unknown. This specimen belongs to a study of shared clonotypes between healthy human individuals. Across the whole study: Used for every donor were three CD4 naive, three CD4 memory, two CD8 naive and one CD8 memory plate.

Only in-frame clones appear in the TCRdb table, and some are missing; sequencing was by immunoSEQ multiplex PCR. The sample has 740,000 or so clones; around four fifths are singletons. Study conclusions and caveats: Some naive CD4 clonotypes, around 4.7%, turned up in common across a few donors. When compared with the clonotypes that were shared by all four sorted-subset donors, the non-shared clonotypes turned out to have lower generation probabilities. Despite large depth, rarefaction showed incomplete sorted-subset sequencing.

There are 13 residues in the CDR3. Looked up from germline, CDR1 is SGHRS and CDR2 is YFSETQ. Trimming cost V 4 bases and J 0 bases, with 7 bases left between them. What was sequenced was memory CD4+ T cells sorted from blood. Subset here: CD45RA-negative fraction. The chain links TRBV5-1 to TRBJ2-5, with a possible D match to TRBD1 (6 bases). This TCR came from a woman in her 30s in good health. CDR3 bases: TGCGCCAGCAGCAGGGGGTACCAAGAGACCCAGTACTTC. Protein: CASSRGYQETQYF.